These 2 T cell receptor beta chains were all obtained from the same sample, sequenced in a study of cytomegalovirus exposure and HLA in healthy donors. The PCR made use of 60 Vbeta and 13 Jbeta primers. The method was immunoSEQ multiplex PCR; TCRdb's version includes in-frame clones alone and lacks a portion of them. The sample contains over 60,000 clones, roughly 71% of which appear only once. Sequencing was performed on PBMCs. The receptors derive from a man aged 65 to 79 in good health and CMV-seronegative.

The chain combines TRBV11-3 with TRBJ2-1; weak D call: TRBD2 (5 bases). V lost 5 bases to trimming and J lost 6 bases, with 14 bases between them. The CDR3 extends over 14 amino acids. Germline CDR1 reads SGHNT; CDR2 reads YENEEA. The CDR3: CASSRGGVRNEQFF. The CDR3 nucleotides are TGTGCCAGCAGCCGTGGAGGAGTCCGCAATGAGCAGTTCTTC.

The chain joins TRBV7-2 to TRBJ2-2, with a possible D match to TRBD1 (6 bases). Germline V lookup: CDR1 SGHTA, CDR2 FQGNSA. V lost 1 base and J 6 bases, leaving 15 bases between the germline ends. The CDR3 contains 16 residues. The CDR3 DNA is TGTGCCAGCAGCTTAGTAGGACAGCTTTCTGCCGGGGAGCTGTTTTTT. Translation gives CASSLVGQLSAGELFF.